This passage covers 25 T cell receptor beta chains from one sample sequenced in a study of blood T cell repertoires in COVID-19 (dated by TCRdb to between 2020 and 2021). The protocol used for the library was the immunoSEQ multiplex PCR assay. Here the immuneACCESS table is served through TCRdb, limited to in-frame sequences with V and J called. Missing clones are a known gap in these copies; in checked studies unresolved V genes cover under half, and the rest lacks a known reason. The sample data list nearly 350,000 clones, and roughly nine tenths of these were observed just once. The top ten clones comprise over 0.8% of the sample. Sequencing used PBMCs or T cells enriched from blood (not recorded which). These receptors were collected from a woman aged 25-40 years who had recovered from COVID-19.

This chain uses TRBV19 with TRBJ2-2; a possible D gene is TRBD2 (6 bases). The V end was cut by 7 bases, the J end by 2 bases, with 14 bases between. The CDR3 covers 15 residues. The V gene's germline CDR1 is LNHDA and CDR2 SQIVND (reference sequence). In nucleotides, the CDR3 is TGTGCCAGTAATCACGGGGGACTCAACACCGGGGAGCTGTTTTTT. Translation gives CASNHGGLNTGELFF.

The V call is TRBV3-1 (or the pseudogene TRBV3-2), the J call TRBJ2-5, with D hard to call. V lost 2 bases, J lost 5 bases, and 12 bases lay in between. Per the germline V gene, CDR1 is LGHDT and CDR2 is YNNKEL (reference sequence). The CDR3 is 14 residues long. The CDR3 sequence is CASSQPSPPETQYF. In DNA form, the CDR3 reads TGTGCCAGCAGCCAACCAAGCCCTCCGGAGACCCAGTACTTC.

This clone appeared a single time. The rearrangement links TRBV7-2 to TRBJ2-1; D is perhaps TRBD1 (6 bases). This CDR3 spans 13 amino acids. V was pared by 1 base and J by 13 bases, with 14 bases between. CDR1 and CDR2 (germline): SGHTA, FQGNSA. The chain's CDR3 is CASSLDRDSSQFF. The CDR3 DNA reads TGTGCCAGCAGCTTAGACAGGGATAGTAGCCAGTTCTTC.

This chain uses TRBV12-3 or TRBV12-4 with TRBJ2-7, with D possibly matching TRBD1 (6 bases). The V and J ends lost 6 bases and 1 base respectively, with 10 bases between them. CDR3 length equals 13 residues. The chain's CDR3 is CASRPQGSYEQYF. The CDR3 DNA follows: TGTGCCAGCAGGCCCCAGGGGTCCTACGAGCAGTACTTC.

The chain links TRBV9 to TRBJ2-5; weak D call: TRBD1 (5 bases). CDR1 SGDLS and CDR2 YYNGEE come from the germline V gene. CDR3 size: 14 residues. V was clipped by 0 bases and J by 5 bases, with 11 bases between them. The CDR3 reads CASSVEARVETQYF. The CDR3 nucleotides are TGTGCCAGCAGCGTAGAAGCCAGGGTGGAGACCCAGTACTTC. The complete variable domain, with remaining parts taken from reference TRBV9 and TRBJ2-5, reads DSGVTQTPKHLITATGQRVTLRCSPRSGDLSVYWYQQSLDQGLQFLIQYYNGEERAKGNILERFSAQQFPDLHSELNLSSLELGDSALYFCASSVEARVETQYFGPGTRLLVL.

The chain has TRBV19 and TRBJ2-5; TRBD2 agrees at 10 bases. In germline, CDR1 is LNHDA, CDR2 SQIVND (reference sequence). The CDR3 extends over 15 amino acids. V lost 3 bases to trimming and J lost 0 bases; unmatched junction nucleotides: 1. The CDR3 loop is CASSISGGNQETQYF. The DNA of the CDR3 is TGTGCCAGTAGTATTAGCGGGGGGAACCAAGAGACCCAGTACTTC.

The rearrangement uses TRBV3-1 (or the pseudogene TRBV3-2) and TRBJ2-2; 10 bases are a match to TRBD1. This CDR3 has 15 residues. Germline V gives CDR1 LGHDT, CDR2 YNNKEL (reference sequence). Trimming cost V 4 bases and J 5 bases; bases outside gene matches: 4. CDR3 amino acids: CASSLWGQGTGELFF. The CDR3 bases are TGTGCCAGCAGCCTGTGGGGACAGGGGACCGGGGAGCTGTTTTTT.

The gene calls are TRBV7-8 and TRBJ2-5; a possible D gene is TRBD1 (5 bases). The CDR3 is 13 residues long. V lost 5 bases and J 1 base, leaving 8 bases between the germline ends. CDR1 and CDR2 (germline): SGHVS, FQNEAQ. In DNA form, the CDR3 reads TGTGCCAGCAGCAAGACAGTCCAAGAGACCCAGTACTTC. Protein: CASSKTVQETQYF.

CDR3 bases: TGTGCCAGCAGCCTTCCTACTGCAGGGGACGCTGAAGCTTTCTTT. Translated: CASSLPTAGDAEAFF. The rearrangement joins TRBV28 to TRBJ1-1; the D gene is possibly TRBD1 (6 bases). V dropped 6 bases and J dropped 6 bases, with 20 bases sitting between them. Looked up from germline, CDR1 is MDHEN and CDR2 is SYDVKM. The CDR3 length is 15 residues.

V gene TRBV7-8 combines with J gene TRBJ1-2, with TRBD1 as a possible D gene (5 bases). The length of the CDR3 is 18 residues. The germline gives CDR1 SGHVS, CDR2 FQNEAQ. V gave up 4 bases and J gave up 0 bases, with 21 bases separating them. CDR3 in DNA: TGTGCCAGCAGCTCCACTAGGAAGGGGAGGATGGCTAACTATGGCTACACCTTC. Its translation: CASSSTRKGRMANYGYTF.

This clone is a singleton in its sample. The chain has TRBV6-2 or TRBV6-3 and TRBJ2-6; TRBD2 agrees at 12 bases. V dropped 0 bases and J dropped 0; count of bases not matched to a gene: 3. The CDR3 is made up of 19 amino acids. Germline CDR1 is MNHEY and CDR2 is SVGEGT. The CDR3 region is CASSYSLAGGYSGANVLTF. The CDR3 nucleotides are TGTGCCAGCAGTTACTCCCTAGCGGGGGGGTACTCTGGGGCCAACGTCCTGACTTTC.

J is TRBJ2-3 and V is TRBV2; 9 bases line up with TRBD2. The CDR3 extends over 17 amino acids. CDR1 is SNHLY and CDR2 is FYNNEI in the germline V gene. Losses at the gene ends were 4 bases for V and 1 base for J; bases not matched to a gene: 9. The CDR3 DNA reads TGTGCCAGCAGTGCCCACGTAATAGCGGGGGGCACAGATACGCAGTATTTT. Encoded protein: CASSAHVIAGGTDTQYF.

The chain recombines TRBV7-2 with TRBJ2-7, with 10 bases matching TRBD2. The CDR3 has 16 residues. CDR1 is SGHTA, CDR2 FQGNSA, per germline. With 5 bases clipped from V and 5 bases from J, the junction kept 12 bases outside the gene matches. The chain's CDR3 is CASSAKRAGGPDEQYF. DNA of the CDR3: TGTGCCAGCAGCGCCAAAAGAGCGGGGGGGCCTGACGAGCAGTACTTC.

The genes are TRBV28 and TRBJ1-1; a weak D match, TRBD1 (6 bases). Germline V gene lookup returns CDR1 MDHEN and CDR2 SYDVKM. The CDR3 contains 14 residues. The ends were cut back, 6 bases at V and 0 bases at J, with 11 bases in the middle. This CDR3 is CASSYRAVNTEAFF. The CDR3 DNA sequence: TGTGCCAGCAGCTACAGGGCCGTGAACACTGAAGCTTTCTTT.

The chain joins TRBV3-1 (or the pseudogene TRBV3-2) to TRBJ1-1; D gene ambiguous. The CDR3 is 12 residues long. Trimming shortened V by 1 base and J by 6 bases, and 6 bases separated the two germline ends. In germline, CDR1 is LGHDT, CDR2 YNNKEL (reference sequence). DNA for the CDR3: TGTGCCAGCAGCCAAGCCCCGGCTGAAGCTTTCTTT. It codes for CASSQAPAEAFF.

The chain is built from TRBV5-5 and TRBJ2-5; TRBD2 agrees at 11 bases. The V and J ends lost 5 bases and 7 bases, in that order; junction bases with no gene match: 19. The CDR3 length is 18 residues. Germline V gene data show CDR1 as SGHKS and CDR2 as YYEKEE (reference sequence). The CDR3 reads CASRQARRPSGGQGTQYF. For the CDR3, the DNA is TGTGCCAGCAGACAAGCCCGCAGGCCTAGCGGGGGGCAGGGGACCCAGTACTTC.

Written as DNA, the CDR3 is TGTGCCAGCAGTTACAGGTCTAGGACATCCTACGAGCAGTACTTC. It specifies CASSYRSRTSYEQYF. V is TRBV6-2 or TRBV6-3 and J is TRBJ2-7; D is perhaps TRBD1 (5 bases). The CDR3 sequence is 15 residues long. Trimming took off 2 bases at V and 1 base at J, with 12 bases between the two ends. From germline, CDR1 is MNHEY and CDR2 SVGEGT.

This clone was seen only a few times. The chain links TRBV5-4 to TRBJ2-3, with 7 positions matching TRBD2. Germline V gives CDR1 SGHNT, CDR2 YYREEE (reference sequence). The CDR3 contains 15 residues. V was pared by 3 bases and J by 0 bases, with 4 bases of the junction left unmatched. The CDR3 protein is CASSSGSGSTDTQYF. DNA for the CDR3: TGTGCCAGCAGCTCAGGTAGCGGGAGCACAGATACGCAGTATTTT.

The chain employs TRBV7-9 and TRBJ2-3, with D tentatively TRBD2 (6 bases). Germline CDR1 SEHNR, CDR2 FQNEAQ (reference sequence). The V and J ends lost 6 bases and 4 bases respectively, with 14 bases between them. This CDR3 has 14 amino acids. DNA of the CDR3: TGTGCCAGCAGTCATCGACTAGGTCCAGATACGCAGTATTTT. Translated: CASSHRLGPDTQYF.

In its sample, this clone was seen once. This chain connects TRBV10-3 to TRBJ2-7; D is ambiguous. The CDR3 is 11 amino acids. The germline gives CDR1 ENHRY, CDR2 SYGVKD. V lost 5 bases, J lost 4 bases, and 6 bases lay in between. In DNA, the CDR3 is TGTGCCATCAGTCAATCATACGAGCAGTACTTC. Translation: CAISQSYEQYF.

V is TRBV6-6 and J is TRBJ2-6, with 10 bases matching TRBD2. V trimming: 5 bases; J trimming: 0 bases; junction bases outside the gene matches: 4. The CDR3 has 17 residues. The V gene's germline CDR1 is MNHNY and CDR2 SVGAGI (reference sequence). CDR3 in amino acids: CASSLSGGASGANVLTF. CDR3 DNA sequence: TGTGCCAGCAGTCTCAGCGGGGGGGCCTCTGGGGCCAACGTCCTGACTTTC.

The chain has TRBV15 and TRBJ1-3, with 8 bases aligning to TRBD1. Germline V gene lookup returns CDR1 LNHNV and CDR2 YYDKDF (reference sequence). There are 16 residues in the CDR3. The trim removed 2 bases at V and 3 bases at J, leaving 6 bases unmatched. The CDR3: CATSRPPTGDGNTIYF. CDR3 DNA sequence: TGTGCCACCAGCAGACCGCCGACAGGGGATGGAAACACCATATATTTT.

This chain connects TRBV15 to TRBJ1-5; D gene unclear. The ends were cut back, 1 base at V and 0 bases at J, with 7 bases in the middle. The CDR3 is 15 amino acids. Germline V gives CDR1 LNHNV, CDR2 YYDKDF (reference sequence). The CDR3 sequence is CATSRAPGSNQPQHF. The CDR3 DNA reads as TGTGCCACCAGCAGAGCTCCGGGTAGCAATCAGCCCCAGCATTTT.

The gene calls are TRBV5-1 and TRBJ2-1; D possibly corresponds to TRBD2 (5 bases). Per germline, CDR1 SGHRS and CDR2 YFSETQ. With 7 bases removed from V and 2 bases from J, the gap between germline ends came to 19 bases. The CDR3 loop spans 16 amino acids. The CDR3 DNA reads TGCGCCAGCGGAGGAGAGCCCCCGAAAACCTACAATGAGCAGTTCTTC. This sequence encodes CASGGEPPKTYNEQFF.

This chain uses TRBV5-4 with TRBJ2-3; TRBD2 might be the D (7 bases). This CDR3 has 15 amino acids. Germline V CDR1 and CDR2: SGHNT, YYREEE (reference sequence). Trimming stripped 2 bases from V and 6 bases from J, with 16 bases between. The CDR3 protein is CASSLSGGRSDTQYF. The DNA for the CDR3 is TGTGCCAGCAGCTTATCGGGGGGCCGTTCCGATACGCAGTATTTT. Combining the CDR3 with reference TRBV5-4 and TRBJ2-3 gives the whole variable domain ETGVTQSPTHLIKTRGQQVTLRCSSQSGHNTVSWYQQALGQGPQFIFQYYREEENGRGNFPPRFSGLQFPNYSSELNVNALELDDSALYLCASSLSGGRSDTQYFGPGTRLTVL.